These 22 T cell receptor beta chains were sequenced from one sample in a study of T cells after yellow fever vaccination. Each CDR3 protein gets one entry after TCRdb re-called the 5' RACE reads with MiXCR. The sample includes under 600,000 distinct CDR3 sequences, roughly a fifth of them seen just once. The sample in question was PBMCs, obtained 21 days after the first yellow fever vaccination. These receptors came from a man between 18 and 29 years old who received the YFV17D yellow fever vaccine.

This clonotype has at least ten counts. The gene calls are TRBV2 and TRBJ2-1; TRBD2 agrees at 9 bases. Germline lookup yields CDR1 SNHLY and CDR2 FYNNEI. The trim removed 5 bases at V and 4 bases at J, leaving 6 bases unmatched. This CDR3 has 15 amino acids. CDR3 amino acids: CASSPGTSRYNEQFF. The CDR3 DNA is TGTGCCAGCAGTCCCGGGACTAGCCGTTACAATGAGCAGTTCTTC.

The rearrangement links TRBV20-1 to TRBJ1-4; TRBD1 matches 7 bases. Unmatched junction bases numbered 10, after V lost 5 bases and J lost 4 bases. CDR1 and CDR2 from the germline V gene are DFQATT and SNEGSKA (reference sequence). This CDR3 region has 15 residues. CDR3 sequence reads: CSAPNTGAFNEKLFF. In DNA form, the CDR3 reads TGCAGTGCTCCTAATACAGGGGCATTTAATGAAAAACTGTTTTTT.

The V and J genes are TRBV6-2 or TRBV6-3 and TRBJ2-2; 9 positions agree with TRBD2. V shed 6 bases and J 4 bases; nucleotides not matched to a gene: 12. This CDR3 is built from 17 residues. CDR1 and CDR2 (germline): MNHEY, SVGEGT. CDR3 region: CASSPRLAGPITGELFF. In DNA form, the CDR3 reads TGTGCCAGCAGCCCCCGCCTAGCGGGACCGATCACCGGGGAGCTGTTTTTT.

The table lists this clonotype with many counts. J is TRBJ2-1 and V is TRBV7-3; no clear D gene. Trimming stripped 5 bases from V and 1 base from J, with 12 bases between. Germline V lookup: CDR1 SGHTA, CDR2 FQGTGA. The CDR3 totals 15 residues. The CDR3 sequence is CASSATSGSYNEQFF. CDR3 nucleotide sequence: TGTGCCAGCAGCGCGACGAGTGGGTCCTACAATGAGCAGTTCTTC.

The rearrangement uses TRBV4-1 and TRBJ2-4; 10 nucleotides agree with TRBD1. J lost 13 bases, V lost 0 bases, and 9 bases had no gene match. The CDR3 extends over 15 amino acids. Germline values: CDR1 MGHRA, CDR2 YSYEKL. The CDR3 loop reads CASSQDGTGAPIQYF. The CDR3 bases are TGCGCCAGCAGCCAAGATGGGACAGGGGCCCCCATACAGTACTTC.

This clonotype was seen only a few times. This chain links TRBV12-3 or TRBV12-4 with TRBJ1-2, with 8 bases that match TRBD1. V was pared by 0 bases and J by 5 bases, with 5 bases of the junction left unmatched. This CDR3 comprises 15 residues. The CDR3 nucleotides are TGTGCCAGCAGTTTAGCGCAGGGGGCGGCTTATGGCTACACCTTC. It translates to CASSLAQGAAYGYTF.

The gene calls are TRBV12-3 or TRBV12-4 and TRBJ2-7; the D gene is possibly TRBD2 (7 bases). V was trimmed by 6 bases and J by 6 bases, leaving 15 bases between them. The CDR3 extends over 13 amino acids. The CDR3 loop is CASSLGAGVEQYV. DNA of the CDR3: TGTGCCAGCAGCCTGGGGGCGGGGGTCGAGCAGTACGTC.

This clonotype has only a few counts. The chain's CDR3 is CASGSSGGAHEQYF. The CDR3, as DNA: TGTGCCAGCGGATCTAGCGGGGGGGCCCACGAGCAGTACTTC. The chain is built from TRBV12-3 or TRBV12-4 and TRBJ2-7; 12 bases map to TRBD2. With V trimmed by 8 bases and J by 5 bases, 7 bases remained unmatched. This CDR3 comprises 14 residues.

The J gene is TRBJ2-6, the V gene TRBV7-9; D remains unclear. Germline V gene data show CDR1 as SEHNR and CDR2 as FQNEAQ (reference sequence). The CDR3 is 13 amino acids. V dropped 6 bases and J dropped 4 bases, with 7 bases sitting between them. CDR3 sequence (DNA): TGTGCCAGCAGTTCGTGGGGGGCCAACGTCCTGACTTTC. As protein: CASSSWGANVLTF.

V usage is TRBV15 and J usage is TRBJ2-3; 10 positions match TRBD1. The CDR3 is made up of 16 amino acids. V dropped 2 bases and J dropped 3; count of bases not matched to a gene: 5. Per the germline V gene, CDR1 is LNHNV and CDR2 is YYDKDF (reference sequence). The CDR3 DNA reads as TGTGCCACCAGCAGATCCTGGACAGGGGGGACAGATACGCAGTATTTT. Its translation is CATSRSWTGGTDTQYF.

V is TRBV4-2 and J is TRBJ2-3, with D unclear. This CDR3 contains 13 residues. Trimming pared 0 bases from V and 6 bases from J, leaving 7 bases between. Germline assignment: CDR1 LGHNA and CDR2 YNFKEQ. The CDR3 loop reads CASSQDLMDTQYF. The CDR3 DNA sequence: TGTGCCAGCAGCCAAGATCTGATGGATACGCAGTATTTT.

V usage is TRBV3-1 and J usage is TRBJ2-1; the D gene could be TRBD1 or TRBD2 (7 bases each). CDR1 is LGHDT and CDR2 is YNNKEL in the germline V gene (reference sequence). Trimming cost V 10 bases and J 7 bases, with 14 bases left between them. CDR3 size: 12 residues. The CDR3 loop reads CATQGGRNEQFF. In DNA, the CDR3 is TGTGCCACCCAGGGGGGGCGTAATGAGCAGTTCTTC.

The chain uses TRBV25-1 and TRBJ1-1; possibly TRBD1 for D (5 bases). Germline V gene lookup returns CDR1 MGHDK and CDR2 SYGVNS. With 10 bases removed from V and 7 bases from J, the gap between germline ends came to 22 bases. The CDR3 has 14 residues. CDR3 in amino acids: CATTNSGRVVEAFF. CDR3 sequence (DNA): TGTGCCACTACAAACTCGGGACGAGTGGTTGAAGCTTTCTTT.

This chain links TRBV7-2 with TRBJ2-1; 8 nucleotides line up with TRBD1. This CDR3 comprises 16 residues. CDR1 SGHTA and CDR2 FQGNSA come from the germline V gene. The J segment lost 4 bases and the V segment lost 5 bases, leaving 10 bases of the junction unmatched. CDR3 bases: TGTGCCAGCAGCATGCAGGGGGCTCAATCTTACAATGAGCAGTTCTTC. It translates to CASSMQGAQSYNEQFF.

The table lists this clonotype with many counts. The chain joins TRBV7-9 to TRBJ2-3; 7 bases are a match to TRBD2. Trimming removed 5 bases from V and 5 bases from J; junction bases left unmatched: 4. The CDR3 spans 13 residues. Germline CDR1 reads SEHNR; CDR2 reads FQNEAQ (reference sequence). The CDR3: CASSVPGGDTQYF. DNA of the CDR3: TGTGCCAGCAGCGTGCCGGGGGGAGATACGCAGTATTTT. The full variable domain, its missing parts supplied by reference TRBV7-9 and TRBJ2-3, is DTGVSQNPRHKITKRGQNVTFRCDPISEHNRLYWYRQTLGQGPEFLTYFQNEAQLEKSRLLSDRFSAERPKGSFSTLEIQRTEQGDSAMYLCASSVPGGDTQYFGPGTRLTVL.

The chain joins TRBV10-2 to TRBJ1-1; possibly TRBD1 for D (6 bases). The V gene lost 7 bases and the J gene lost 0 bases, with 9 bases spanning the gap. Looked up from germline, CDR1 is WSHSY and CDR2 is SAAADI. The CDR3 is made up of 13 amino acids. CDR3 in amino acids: CASTRQVNTEAFF. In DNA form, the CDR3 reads TGCGCCAGCACTCGACAGGTGAACACTGAAGCTTTCTTT.

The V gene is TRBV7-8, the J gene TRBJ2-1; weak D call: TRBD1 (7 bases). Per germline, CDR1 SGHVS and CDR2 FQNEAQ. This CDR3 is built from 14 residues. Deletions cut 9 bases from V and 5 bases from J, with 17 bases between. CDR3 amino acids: CARSPGGQHNEQFF. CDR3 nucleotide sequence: TGTGCCAGGAGCCCCGGGGGACAGCACAATGAGCAGTTCTTC.

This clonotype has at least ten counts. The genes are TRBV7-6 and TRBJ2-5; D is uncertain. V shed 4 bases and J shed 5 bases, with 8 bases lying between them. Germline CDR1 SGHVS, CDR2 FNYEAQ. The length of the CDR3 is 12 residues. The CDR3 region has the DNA TGTGCCAGCAGCTCTCTCTCGGAGACCCAGTACTTC. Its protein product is CASSSLSETQYF. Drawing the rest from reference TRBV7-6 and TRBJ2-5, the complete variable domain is GAGVSQSPRYKVTKRGQDVALRCDPISGHVSLYWYRQALGQGPEFLTYFNYEAQQDKSGLPNDRFSAERPEGSISTLTIQRTEQRDSAMYRCASSSLSETQYFGPGTRLLVL.

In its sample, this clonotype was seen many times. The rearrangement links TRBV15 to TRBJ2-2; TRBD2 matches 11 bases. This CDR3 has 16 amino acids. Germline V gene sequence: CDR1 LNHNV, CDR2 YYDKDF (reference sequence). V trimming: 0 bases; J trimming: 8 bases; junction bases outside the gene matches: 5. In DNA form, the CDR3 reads TGTGCCACCAGCAGAGACCTAGCGGGGGGTGTGGGGGAGCTGTTTTTT. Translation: CATSRDLAGGVGELFF.

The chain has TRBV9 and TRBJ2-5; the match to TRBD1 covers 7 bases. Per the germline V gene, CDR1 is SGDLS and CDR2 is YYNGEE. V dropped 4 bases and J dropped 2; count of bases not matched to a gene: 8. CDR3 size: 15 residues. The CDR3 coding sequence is TGTGCCAGCAGCATTAACAGGGGCCCGCAAGAGACCCAGTACTTC. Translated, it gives CASSINRGPQETQYF.

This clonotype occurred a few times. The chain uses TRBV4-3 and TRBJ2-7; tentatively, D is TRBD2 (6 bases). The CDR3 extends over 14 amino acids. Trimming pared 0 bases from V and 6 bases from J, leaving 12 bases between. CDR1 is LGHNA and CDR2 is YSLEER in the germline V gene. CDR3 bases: TGCGCCAGCAGCCAAGATAGCCAGGGAGGCGAGCAGTACTTC. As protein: CASSQDSQGGEQYF.

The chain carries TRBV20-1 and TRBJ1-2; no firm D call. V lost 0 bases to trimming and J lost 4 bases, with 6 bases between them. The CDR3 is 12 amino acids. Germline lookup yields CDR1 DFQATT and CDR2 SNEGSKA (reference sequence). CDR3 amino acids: CSARDYPYGYTF. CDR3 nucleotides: TGCAGTGCTAGAGATTACCCCTATGGCTACACCTTC.